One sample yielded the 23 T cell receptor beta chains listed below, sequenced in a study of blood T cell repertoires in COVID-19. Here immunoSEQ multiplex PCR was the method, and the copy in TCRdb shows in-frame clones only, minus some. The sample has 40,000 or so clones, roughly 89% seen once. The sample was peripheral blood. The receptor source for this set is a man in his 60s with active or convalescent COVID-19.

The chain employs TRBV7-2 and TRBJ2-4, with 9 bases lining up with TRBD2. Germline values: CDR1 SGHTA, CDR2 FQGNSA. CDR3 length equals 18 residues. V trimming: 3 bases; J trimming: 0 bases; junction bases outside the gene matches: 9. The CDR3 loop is CASSFGTSNAGAKNIQYF. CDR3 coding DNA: TGTGCCAGCAGCTTTGGGACTAGCAACGCCGGAGCCAAAAACATTCAGTACTTC.

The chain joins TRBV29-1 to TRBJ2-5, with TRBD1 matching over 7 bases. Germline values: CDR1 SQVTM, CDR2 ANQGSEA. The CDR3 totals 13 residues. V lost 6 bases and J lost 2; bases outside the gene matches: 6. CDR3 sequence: CSVAPGQQETQYF. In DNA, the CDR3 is TGCAGCGTAGCTCCGGGACAGCAAGAGACCCAGTACTTC.

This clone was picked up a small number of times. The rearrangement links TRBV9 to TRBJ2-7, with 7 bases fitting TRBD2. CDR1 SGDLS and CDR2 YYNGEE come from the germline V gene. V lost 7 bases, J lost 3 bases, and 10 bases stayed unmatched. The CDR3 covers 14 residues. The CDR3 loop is CASGGGRGIYEQYF. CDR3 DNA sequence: TGTGCCAGCGGTGGCGGGAGAGGTATCTACGAGCAGTACTTC.

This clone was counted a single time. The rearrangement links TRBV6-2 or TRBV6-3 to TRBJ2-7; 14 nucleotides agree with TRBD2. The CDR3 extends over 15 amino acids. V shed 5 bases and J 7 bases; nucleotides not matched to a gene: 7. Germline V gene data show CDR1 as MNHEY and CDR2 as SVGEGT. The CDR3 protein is CASSGTSGRSGEQYF. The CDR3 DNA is TGTGCCAGCAGTGGGACTAGCGGGAGATCAGGGGAGCAGTACTTC.

CDR3 sequence reads: CASTSWEGGMNTEAFF. DNA for the CDR3: TGTGCCAGCACCTCTTGGGAGGGGGGCATGAACACTGAAGCTTTCTTT. The chain employs TRBV28 and TRBJ1-1; weak D call: TRBD1 (6 bases). This CDR3 comprises 16 residues. Between the trimmed V and J ends, which lost 7 bases and 0 bases, there was a span of 18 bases. CDR1 and CDR2 from the germline V gene are MDHEN and SYDVKM.

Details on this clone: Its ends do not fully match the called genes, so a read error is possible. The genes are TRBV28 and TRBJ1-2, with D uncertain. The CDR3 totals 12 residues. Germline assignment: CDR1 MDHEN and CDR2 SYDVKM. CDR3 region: CASSLPKYGYTF. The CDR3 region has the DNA TGTGCCAGCAGTTTACCTAAGTATGGCTACACCTTC.

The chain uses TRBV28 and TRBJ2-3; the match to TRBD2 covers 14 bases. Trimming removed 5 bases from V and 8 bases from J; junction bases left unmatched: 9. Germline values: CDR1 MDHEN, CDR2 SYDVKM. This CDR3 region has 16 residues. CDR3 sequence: CASSETGTSGRRTQYF. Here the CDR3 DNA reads TGTGCCAGCAGTGAAACCGGGACTAGCGGGAGACGTACGCAGTATTTT.

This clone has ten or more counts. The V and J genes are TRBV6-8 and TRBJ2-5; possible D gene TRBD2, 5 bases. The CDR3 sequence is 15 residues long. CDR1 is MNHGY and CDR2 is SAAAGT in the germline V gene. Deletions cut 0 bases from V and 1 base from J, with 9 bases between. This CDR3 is CASSYSSVSQETQYF. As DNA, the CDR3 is TGTGCCAGCAGTTACTCTAGCGTTTCCCAAGAGACCCAGTACTTC.

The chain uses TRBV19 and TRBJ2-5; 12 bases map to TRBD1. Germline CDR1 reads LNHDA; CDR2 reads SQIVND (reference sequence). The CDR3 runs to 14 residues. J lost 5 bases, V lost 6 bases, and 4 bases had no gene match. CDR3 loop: CASRGQGAVETQYF. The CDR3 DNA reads TGTGCCAGTAGGGGACAGGGGGCTGTGGAGACCCAGTACTTC.

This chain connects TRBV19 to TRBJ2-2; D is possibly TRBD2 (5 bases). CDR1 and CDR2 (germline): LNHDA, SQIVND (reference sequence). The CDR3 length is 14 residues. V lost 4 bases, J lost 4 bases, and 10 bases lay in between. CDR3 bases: TGTGCCAGTAGTAATCGAGGGAGCACCGGGGAGCTGTTTTTT. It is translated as CASSNRGSTGELFF.

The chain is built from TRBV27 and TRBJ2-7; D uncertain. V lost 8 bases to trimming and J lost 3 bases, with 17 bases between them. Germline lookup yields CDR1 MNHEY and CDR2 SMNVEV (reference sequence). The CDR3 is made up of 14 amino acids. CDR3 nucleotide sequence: TGTGCCAGCGGTTCCCCGGTCGGGTTCTACGAGCAGTACTTC. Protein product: CASGSPVGFYEQYF.

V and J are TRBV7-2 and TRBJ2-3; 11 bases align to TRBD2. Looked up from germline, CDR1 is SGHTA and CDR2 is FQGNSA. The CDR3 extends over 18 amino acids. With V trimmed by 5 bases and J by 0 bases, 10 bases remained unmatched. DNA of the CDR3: TGTGCCAGCAGCCGGAGACTAGCGGGACAACGTAGCACAGATACGCAGTATTTT. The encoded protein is CASSRRLAGQRSTDTQYF.

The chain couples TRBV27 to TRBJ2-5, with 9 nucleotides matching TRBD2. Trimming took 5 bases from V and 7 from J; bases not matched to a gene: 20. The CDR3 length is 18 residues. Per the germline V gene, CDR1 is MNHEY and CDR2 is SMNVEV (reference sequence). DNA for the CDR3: TGTGCCAGCAGTCCCGAGGTGGTAGCGGGAGACATCCCCGGGACCCAGTACTTC. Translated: CASSPEVVAGDIPGTQYF.

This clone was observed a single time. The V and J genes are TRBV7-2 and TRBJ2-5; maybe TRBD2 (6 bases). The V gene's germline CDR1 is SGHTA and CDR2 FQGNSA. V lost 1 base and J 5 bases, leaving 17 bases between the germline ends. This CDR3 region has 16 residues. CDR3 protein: CASSLGVLREWETQYF. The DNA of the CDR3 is TGTGCCAGCAGCTTAGGGGTTCTCCGGGAGTGGGAGACCCAGTACTTC.

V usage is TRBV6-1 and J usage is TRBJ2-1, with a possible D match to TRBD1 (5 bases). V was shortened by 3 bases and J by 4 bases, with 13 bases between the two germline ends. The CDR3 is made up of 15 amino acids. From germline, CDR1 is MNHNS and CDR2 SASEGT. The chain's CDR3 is CASSEGRAYYNEQFF. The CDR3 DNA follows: TGTGCCAGCAGTGAGGGCAGGGCCTATTACAATGAGCAGTTCTTC.

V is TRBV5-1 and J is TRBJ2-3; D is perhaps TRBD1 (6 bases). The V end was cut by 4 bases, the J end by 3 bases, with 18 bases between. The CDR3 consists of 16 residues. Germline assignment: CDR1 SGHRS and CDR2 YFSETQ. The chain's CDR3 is CASSGIQGFHTDTQYF. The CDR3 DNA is TGCGCCAGCAGCGGCATACAGGGTTTTCATACAGATACGCAGTATTTT.

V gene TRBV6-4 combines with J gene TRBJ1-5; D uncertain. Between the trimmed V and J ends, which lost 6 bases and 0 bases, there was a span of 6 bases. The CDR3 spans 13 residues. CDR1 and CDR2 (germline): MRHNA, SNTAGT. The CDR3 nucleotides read TGTGCCAGCAGCAGATATAGCAATCAGCCCCAGCATTTT. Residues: CASSRYSNQPQHF.

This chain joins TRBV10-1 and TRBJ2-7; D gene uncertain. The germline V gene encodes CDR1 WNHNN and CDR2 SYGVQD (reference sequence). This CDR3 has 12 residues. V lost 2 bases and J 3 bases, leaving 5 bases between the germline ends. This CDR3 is CASSEGSYEQYF. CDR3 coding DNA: TGCGCCAGCAGTGAGGGCAGCTACGAGCAGTACTTC.

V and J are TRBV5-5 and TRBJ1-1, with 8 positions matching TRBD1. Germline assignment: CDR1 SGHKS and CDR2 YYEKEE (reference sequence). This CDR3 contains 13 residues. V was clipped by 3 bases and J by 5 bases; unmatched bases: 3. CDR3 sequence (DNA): TGTGCCAGCAGCTCGGACAGGGCTACTGAAGCTTTCTTT. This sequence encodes CASSSDRATEAFF.

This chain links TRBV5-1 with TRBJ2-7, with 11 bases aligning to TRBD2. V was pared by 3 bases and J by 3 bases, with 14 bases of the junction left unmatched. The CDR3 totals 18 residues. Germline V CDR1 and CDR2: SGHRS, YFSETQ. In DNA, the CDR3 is TGCGCCAGCAGCTCCGGGACTAGCGGAGGGGGGAGTCTCTACGAGCAGTACTTC. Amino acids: CASSSGTSGGGSLYEQYF.

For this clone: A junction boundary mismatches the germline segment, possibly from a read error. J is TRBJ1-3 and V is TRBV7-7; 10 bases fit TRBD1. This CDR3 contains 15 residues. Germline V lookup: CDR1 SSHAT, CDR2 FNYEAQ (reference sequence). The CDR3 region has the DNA TGTGCTAGCAGCGTTGGGACAGGGGCAGGAAACACCATATATTTT. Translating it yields CASSVGTGAGNTIYF.

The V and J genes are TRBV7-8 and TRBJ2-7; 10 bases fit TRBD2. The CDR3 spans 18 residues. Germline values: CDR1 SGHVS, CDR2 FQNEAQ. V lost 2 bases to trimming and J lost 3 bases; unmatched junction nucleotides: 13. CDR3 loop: CASSLPRGLAVNHYEQYF. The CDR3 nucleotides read TGTGCCAGCAGCTTACCGCGCGGACTAGCGGTAAATCACTACGAGCAGTACTTC.

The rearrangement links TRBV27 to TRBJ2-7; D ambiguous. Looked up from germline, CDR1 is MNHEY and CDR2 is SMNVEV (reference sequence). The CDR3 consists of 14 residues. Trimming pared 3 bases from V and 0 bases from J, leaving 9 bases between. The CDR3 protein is CASSFDRVSYEQYF. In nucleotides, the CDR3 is TGTGCCAGCAGTTTTGATAGAGTCTCCTACGAGCAGTACTTC.